There are many counts of the clone carrying this T cell receptor beta chain. This sample was included in a study of T cells in Graves' hyperthyroidism and ophthalmopathy. This CDR3 contains 14 residues. With 3 bases removed from V and 1 base from J, the gap between germline ends came to 7 bases. Germline V lookup: CDR1 SNHLY, CDR2 FYNNEI. TCR beta CDR3 sequences were amplified from RNA transcripts. HTBI primers were employed in a first-round RT-PCR of the TCR CDR3. Using its own MiXCR run on the multiplex PCR reads, TCRdb lists one record per CDR3 protein. The table lists about 380,000 distinct CDR3 sequences, roughly 14% of them singletons.

This receptor was taken from a man younger than 45 with Graves' hyperthyroidism that later progressed to Graves' ophthalmopathy. This rearrangement joins TRBV2 to TRBJ1-5; possible D gene TRBD1, 5 bases. Sequencing was performed on blood. The DNA of the CDR3 is TGTGCCAGCAGTGAGGGGGAGAGCAATCAGCCCCAGCATTTT. Amino acids: CASSEGESNQPQHF.